The rows below give T cell receptor beta chains drawn from one sample of a study of cytomegalovirus exposure and HLA in healthy donors. This table comes from immunoSEQ multiplex PCR, and its TCRdb copy is limited to in-frame clones, with some not included. This sample has about 140,000 clones; around 80% occur once, and the top ten carry over 1%. The specimen sequenced was PBMCs. These receptors were taken from a female donor in good health and CMV-seronegative. The CDR3 runs from the conserved cysteine through the conserved F or W. A D gene is named only where the DNA matches it firmly. Clone size is not always given. Where it is, it says once, few, many or a class for expanded clones.

>TRBV28|-|TRBD2|TRBJ2-5
TGTGCCAGCGGGGAGGGGCCCCTCCAAGAGACCCAGTACTTC
CASGEGPLQETQYF
>TRBV7-9|-|-|TRBJ2-5
TGTGCCAGCAGCTGGGGCGGCGGGGCAGAGACCCAGTACTTC
CASSWGGGAETQYF
>TRBV6-1|-|-|TRBJ1-3
TGTGCCAGCAGTGCTAGACAGGCCCTCTCTGGAAACACCATATATTTT
CASSARQALSGNTIYF
>TRBV9|-|-|TRBJ2-2
TGTGCCAGCACCTCGACACAGGGGGGGTCCGGGGAGCTGTTTTTT
CASTSTQGGSGELFF
>TRBV19|-|-|TRBJ2-5
TGTGCCAGTAGCCTCCGAGAGACCCAGTACTTC
CASSLRETQYF
>TRBV30|-|-|TRBJ2-1
TGTGCCTGGGACATCGCGGGAAGGGGTGAGCAGTTCTTC
CAWDIAGRGEQFF
>TRBV29-1|-|-|TRBJ2-1
TGCAGCGTTGAAACGTATAGCTCCTACAATGAGCAGTTCTTC
CSVETYSSYNEQFF
>TRBV29-1|-|TRBD2|TRBJ2-3
TGCAGCGTCGGTGGACTAGCGGGAGACGGGGGAGATACGCAGTATTTT
CSVGGLAGDGGDTQYF
>TRBV23-1|few|-|TRBJ1-1
TGCGCCAGCAGTCAATCCCTTTCCAGGGAGGATGAAGCTTTCTTT
CASSQSLSREDEAFF
>TRBV27|-|TRBD1|TRBJ1-1
TGTGCCAGCAGTTTATCGTACAGGGGAACTGAAGCTTTCTTT
CASSLSYRGTEAFF
>TRBV10-3|-|-|TRBJ2-2
TGTGCCATCAGTGCTTGGGGAGCAGGGGAAGACACCGGGGAGCTGTTTTTT
CAISAWGAGEDTGELFF
>TRBV27|once|-|TRBJ2-7
TGTGCCAGCAGTCTAACCCACGAGCAGTACTTC
CASSLTHEQYF
>TRBV29-1|-|-|TRBJ2-2
TGCAGCGTTGAAATCCCGGGACTTAACACCGGGGAGCTGTTTTTT
CSVEIPGLNTGELFF
>TRBV29-1|-|TRBD1|TRBJ1-1
TGCAGCGTTGAAGGACAAGGGGGCGGGACTGAAGCTTTCTTT
CSVEGQGGGTEAFF
>TRBV28|few|TRBD1|TRBJ2-7
TGTGCCAGCAGTTCGTCAGGACAGGGTATCTACGAGCAGTACTTC
CASSSSGQGIYEQYF
>TRBV7-6|few|-|TRBJ2-5
TGTGCCAGCAGCTTCGCCGGGGAGGAGACCCAGTACTTC
CASSFAGEETQYF
>TRBV2|few|TRBD1|TRBJ2-7
TGTGCCAATTCGGACAGGGGGTCCTACGAGCAGTACTTC
CANSDRGSYEQYF
>TRBV7-8|-|TRBD1|TRBJ2-7
TGTGCCAGCAGCTCCTGGACAGGGAACTCCTACGAGCAGTACTTC
CASSSWTGNSYEQYF
>TRBV5-8|-|-|TRBJ1-3
TGTGCCAGCAGCTTGCTGACAGAAGGAAACACCATATATTTT
CASSLLTEGNTIYF
>TRBV5-6|-|TRBD2|TRBJ2-3
TGTGCCAGCAGCTTCGAGACTAGCGGAAAGGGGGCAGATACGCAGTATTTT
CASSFETSGKGADTQYF
>TRBV29-1|-|TRBD1|TRBJ2-7
TGCAGCGTTGAGGGACAGGAGGTGGACGAGCAGTACTTC
CSVEGQEVDEQYF
>TRBV9|once|-|TRBJ1-1
TGTGCCAGCAGCGTAGTGAGGGTCACTGAAGCTTTCTTT
CASSVVRVTEAFF
>TRBV4-2|many|-|TRBJ1-4
TGTGCCAGCAGCCCCCAGGTGGCAGGGGCCTCTGCAACTAATGAAAAACTGTTTTTT
CASSPQVAGASATNEKLFF
>TRBV6-1|few|-|TRBJ2-6
TGTGCCAGCAGTGTGGCGACAGGGGCCAACGTCCTGACTTTC
CASSVATGANVLTF
>TRBV5-1|-|-|TRBJ1-5
TGCGCCACCTCATTGGCGGGGGCAAGACAGCCCCAGCATTTT
CATSLAGARQPQHF
>TRBV6-5|-|TRBD1|TRBJ2-1
TGTGCCAGCAGGCGGGACAGGGGGAACAATGAGCAGTTCTTC
CASRRDRGNNEQFF
>TRBV29-1|-|-|TRBJ2-1
TGCAGCGTTGAACGGGGACAAACTGAGCAGTTCTTC
CSVERGQTEQFF
>TRBV5-1|-|-|TRBJ2-1
TGCGCCAGCAGCCTTGCGGACTCGTACAATGAGCAGTTCTTC
CASSLADSYNEQFF
>TRBV5-8|-|-|TRBJ2-1
TGTGCCAGCAGCCTGGACTTCTCCTACAATGAGCAGTTCTTC
CASSLDFSYNEQFF
>TRBV10-3|-|TRBD1|TRBJ1-5
TGTGCCATCAGTTTACAGGGGGGGTACAATCAGCCCCAGCATTTT
CAISLQGGYNQPQHF
>TRBV5-4|-|TRBD2|TRBJ2-7
TGTGCCAGCAGCCCCACTACTAGCGGGAGAGTCGGCGAGCAGTACTTC
CASSPTTSGRVGEQYF
>TRBV28|-|TRBD1|TRBJ2-3
TGTGCCAGCAGCCTGACCAGGGGGCCCGCGGGACAGGGCAAAAGGGATACGCAGTATTTT
CASSLTRGPAGQGKRDTQYF
>TRBV19|-|-|TRBJ1-5
TGTGCCAGTAGTATATCCCCCAGTAATAGCAATCAGCCCCAGCATTTT
CASSISPSNSNQPQHF
>TRBV25-1|few|-|TRBJ1-1
TGTGCCAGCAGTGAATCCCAGTACAATAGGGGGAACACTGAAGCTTTCTTT
CASSESQYNRGNTEAFF
>TRBV7-6|-|TRBD1|TRBJ2-7
TGTGCCAGCAGCTTAGGGACAGGGCGCCTCTCCTACGAGCAGTACTTC
CASSLGTGRLSYEQYF
>TRBV18|once|-|TRBJ2-2
TGTGCCAGCTCACCACTGGTTGGCTACACCGGGGAGCTGTTTTTT
CASSPLVGYTGELFF
>TRBV28|-|-|TRBJ1-2
TGTGCCAGCAGTTTACCGAACAGGGCCTATGGCTACACCTTC
CASSLPNRAYGYTF
>TRBV27|-|TRBD1|TRBJ2-5
TGTGCCAGCAGTATCGGGACAGGGGGCGGTGAGACCCAGTACTTC
CASSIGTGGGETQYF
>TRBV19|once|TRBD1|TRBJ1-5
TGTGCCAGTAGGACAGGGTACGGTAATCAGCCCCAGCATTTT
CASRTGYGNQPQHF
>TRBV11-2|few|-|TRBJ2-7
TGTGCCAGCAGCTGGACAGCTTCCTACGAGCAGTACTTC
CASSWTASYEQYF
>TRBV5-4|-|TRBD2|TRBJ2-7
TGTGCCAGCAGCATCGGACTAGCGGGATCCTACGAGCAGTACTTC
CASSIGLAGSYEQYF
>TRBV6-5|-|-|TRBJ2-5
TGTGCCAGCTCCAGGGGAAAAGAGACCCAGTACTTC
CASSRGKETQYF
>TRBV28|-|-|TRBJ2-2
TGTGCCAGCAGTTTATCTAGCACCGGGGAGCTGTTTTTT
CASSLSSTGELFF
>TRBV7-9|-|-|TRBJ2-3
TGTGCCAGCAGCTCCAGGAACACAGATACGCAGTATTTT
CASSSRNTDTQYF